The clone carrying this T cell receptor beta chain has a count of ten or more. RNA transcripts were the template for amplifying TCR beta CDR3 regions. The HTBI set primed first-round TCR CDR3 RT-PCR. TCRdb analysed the multiplex PCR reads with MiXCR anew, one entry per CDR3 protein. The sample records about 620,000 distinct CDR3 sequences, about 17% being singletons. The data originate from a study of T cells in Graves' hyperthyroidism and ophthalmopathy. Fresh peripheral blood, around 11 ml of it, supplied the PBMCs. The CDR3 totals 14 residues. The germline V and J ends were trimmed by 0 bases and 4 bases, with 6 bases remaining between them. Germline CDR1 is MNHEY and CDR2 is SVGAGI.

The source is a young woman with Graves' hyperthyroidism. Sequencing used blood. The chain employs TRBV6-5 and TRBJ1-4; D unresolved. The CDR3 DNA follows: TGTGCCAGCAGTTACTCGACGCTTAATGAAAAACTGTTTTTT. This sequence encodes CASSYSTLNEKLFF.